These T cell receptor beta chains were read from a single sample in a study of blood T cell repertoires in COVID-19. Sequenced by immunoSEQ multiplex PCR; TCRdb stores in-frame clones only, minus some. This sample has under 150,000 clones; roughly four fifths occur once, and the top ten carry about 9.9%. Sequencing was performed on peripheral blood. The source is a middle-aged man with active or convalescent COVID-19. CDR3s include the opening cysteine and the closing phenylalanine or tryptophan. D genes are given only for firm matches. Size values are once, few and many counts, or a class for expanded clones, and some rows have none.

V gene	D gene	clone size	J gene	CDR3 protein	CDR3 DNA
TRBV7-3	NA	NA	TRBJ2-7	CASSLQGYEQYF	TGTGCCAGCAGCTTACAGGGCTACGAGCAGTACTTC
TRBV5-1	TRBD1	few	TRBJ1-2	CASSVGQGAYGYTF	TGCGCCAGCAGCGTAGGACAGGGGGCCTATGGCTACACCTTC
TRBV10-3	NA	NA	TRBJ1-2	CAISESTQNYGYTF	TGTGCCATCAGTGAGTCAACACAGAACTATGGCTACACCTTC
TRBV19	NA	NA	TRBJ2-1	CASSTQGRRDNEQFF	TGTGCCAGTAGTACACAGGGACGCAGGGACAATGAGCAGTTCTTC
TRBV30	NA	NA	TRBJ2-7	CAYYEQYF	TGTGCTTATTACGAGCAGTACTTC
TRBV7-3	TRBD1	NA	TRBJ1-1	CASSLTQGANTEAFF	TGTGCCAGCAGCTTAACCCAGGGGGCGAACACTGAAGCTTTCTTT
TRBV2	NA	NA	TRBJ1-2	CASSEGAGLGYTF	TGTGCCAGCAGTGAAGGGGCAGGGCTAGGCTACACCTTC
TRBV4-3	TRBD2	NA	TRBJ2-2	CASSQYSGGENTGELFF	TGCGCCAGCAGCCAGTATAGCGGGGGGGAAAACACCGGGGAGCTGTTTTTT
TRBV2	NA	NA	TRBJ2-2	CASIGRFTTGELFF	TGTGCCAGCATAGGGAGATTCACTACCGGGGAGCTGTTTTTT
TRBV10-3	TRBD2	NA	TRBJ2-3	CAIRDTSGGVTDTQYF	TGTGCCATCAGAGACACTAGCGGGGGTGTGACAGATACGCAGTATTTT
TRBV29-1	NA	NA	TRBJ1-4	CSVDGQNEKLFF	TGCAGCGTTGACGGACAGAATGAAAAACTGTTTTTT
TRBV30	NA	NA	TRBJ1-6	CARGGGTTYNSPLHF	TGTGCCCGCGGGGGGGGAACCACCTATAATTCACCCCTCCACTTT
TRBV6-2/TRBV6-3	TRBD1	few	TRBJ1-6	CASSWGQGARGSPLHF	TGTGCCAGCAGTTGGGGACAGGGGGCAAGAGGTTCACCCCTCCACTTT
TRBV3-1/TRBV3-2	NA	NA	TRBJ1-1	CASSLVGGTEAFF	TGTGCCAGCAGCCTCGTGGGGGGTACTGAAGCTTTCTTT
TRBV13	TRBD1	NA	TRBJ1-1	CASSRLRGPPLNTEAFF	TGTGCCAGCAGCCGCCTCAGGGGGCCTCCTCTGAACACTGAAGCTTTCTTT
TRBV10-3	NA	NA	TRBJ2-5	CAISETVREGETQYF	TGTGCCATCAGTGAGACGGTACGGGAAGGGGAGACCCAGTACTTC
TRBV7-8	NA	NA	TRBJ1-5	CASSLIEGVYSNQPQHF	TGTGCCAGCAGCTTGATTGAAGGAGTTTATAGCAATCAGCCCCAGCATTTT
TRBV7-7	TRBD2	NA	TRBJ2-3	CASSRTLAGALLRTDTQYF	TGTGCTAGCAGCAGGACACTAGCGGGGGCCCTCCTGCGCACAGATACGCAGTATTTT
TRBV5-1	TRBD1	NA	TRBJ2-7	CASSWGQGWDEQYF	TGCGCCAGCAGCTGGGGACAGGGATGGGACGAGCAGTACTTC
TRBV6-5	NA	NA	TRBJ2-7	CASRRYRGGYEQYF	TGTGCCAGCAGGCGATACAGGGGGGGGTACGAGCAGTACTTC
TRBV9	TRBD1	NA	TRBJ1-1	CASSVGDRANTEAFF	TGTGCCAGCAGCGTAGGGGACAGGGCTAACACTGAAGCTTTCTTT
TRBV7-6	NA	NA	TRBJ2-7	CASSLGRSYEQYF	TGTGCCAGCAGCTTGGGGAGGTCCTACGAGCAGTACTTC
TRBV2	TRBD1	few	TRBJ1-2	CASNPTGGSGYTF	TGTGCCAGCAACCCGACAGGGGGAAGTGGCTACACCTTC
TRBV10-3	NA	NA	TRBJ1-5	CAISESFTAGTSNQPQHF	TGTGCCATCAGTGAGTCGTTCACGGCAGGGACAAGCAATCAGCCCCAGCATTTT
TRBV12-3/TRBV12-4	TRBD1	NA	TRBJ1-2	CAIRRTGLRGYTF	TGTGCCATCAGGAGGACAGGGCTAAGAGGCTACACCTTC
TRBV10-3	TRBD2	NA	TRBJ2-1	CAITGSLAGGRVEQFF	TGTGCCATAACCGGATCACTAGCGGGGGGGCGGGTTGAGCAGTTCTTC
TRBV6-6	TRBD1	NA	TRBJ1-1	CASSYGTGQGTEAFF	TGTGCCAGCAGTTACGGGACAGGGCAAGGCACTGAAGCTTTCTTT
TRBV6-6	NA	NA	TRBJ1-5	CASSYSEGNQPQHF	TGTGCCAGCAGTTATTCGGAGGGGAATCAGCCCCAGCATTTT
TRBV13	TRBD1	NA	TRBJ2-7	CASSLGGQGSSYEQYF	TGTGCCAGCAGCTTAGGGGGACAGGGGAGCTCCTACGAGCAGTACTTC
TRBV12-3/TRBV12-4	TRBD1	NA	TRBJ1-2	CASSGTGLYGYTF	TGTGCCAGCAGCGGGACAGGGCTATATGGCTACACCTTC
TRBV10-2	NA	NA	TRBJ2-5	CASSYGETQYF	TGCGCCAGCAGTTACGGGGAGACCCAGTACTTC
TRBV30	NA	NA	TRBJ2-7	CAWSLQTYEQYF	TGTGCCTGGAGTCTACAGACCTACGAGCAGTACTTC
TRBV7-6	NA	NA	TRBJ2-7	CASSLARGQTFSYEQYF	TGTGCCAGCAGCTTAGCGCGGGGACAGACGTTTTCCTACGAGCAGTACTTC
TRBV6-2/TRBV6-3	NA	NA	TRBJ1-1	CASSHRGRGVATEAFF	TGTGCCAGCAGTCATAGGGGGAGGGGGGTTGCGACTGAAGCTTTCTTT
TRBV9	TRBD2	NA	TRBJ2-2	CASSEQTSGGRTGELFF	TGTGCCAGCAGCGAGCAGACTAGCGGGGGCCGGACCGGGGAGCTGTTTTTT
TRBV18	NA	NA	TRBJ1-1	CASSPRRTREGRAEAFF	TGTGCCAGCTCGCCCCGGCGGACGCGGGAGGGCCGCGCTGAAGCTTTCTTT
TRBV10-2	NA	NA	TRBJ2-3	CASSGQVGDTQYF	TGCGCCAGCAGTGGACAGGTTGGCGATACGCAGTATTTT
TRBV27	TRBD1	NA	TRBJ1-6	CASSLSYISPPGGAALYNSPLHF	TGTGCCAGCAGTTTATCGTATATCTCCCCCCCAGGGGGCGCGGCACTCTATAATTCACCCCTCCACTTT
TRBV7-3	NA	NA	TRBJ2-2	CASSSPTGSPGELFF	TGTGCCAGCAGCTCCCCCACAGGGTCACCCGGGGAGCTGTTTTTT
TRBV30	TRBD1	NA	TRBJ1-5	CAWTREGAYNQPQHF	TGTGCCTGGACCCGGGAGGGGGCGTACAATCAGCCCCAGCATTTT
TRBV2	NA	NA	TRBJ2-7	CASTRSGYPYEQYF	TGTGCCAGCACCCGATCAGGGTATCCCTACGAGCAGTACTTC
TRBV10-3	TRBD2	NA	TRBJ2-7	CAIMPSGGSDEQYF	TGTGCCATCATGCCTAGCGGGGGGTCAGACGAGCAGTACTTC
TRBV7-7	TRBD1	NA	TRBJ2-2	CASSWGQGELFF	TGTGCCAGCAGCTGGGGACAGGGGGAGCTGTTTTTT
TRBV9	NA	NA	TRBJ2-7	CASSVEPVAVSKEQYF	TGTGCCAGCAGCGTAGAGCCCGTAGCGGTGTCGAAGGAGCAGTACTTC
TRBV6-5	TRBD1	NA	TRBJ2-3	CASTGWGQGTDTQYF	TGTGCCAGCACCGGGTGGGGACAGGGCACAGATACGCAGTATTTT
TRBV5-1	TRBD2	NA	TRBJ2-7	CASSLAGTSGAYEQYF	TGCGCCAGCAGCTTGGCCGGCACTAGCGGGGCCTACGAGCAGTACTTC
TRBV30	TRBD1	NA	TRBJ1-2	CAWRSHRGGNYGYTF	TGTGCCTGGAGGTCCCACAGGGGGGGTAACTATGGCTACACCTTC
TRBV2	NA	NA	TRBJ2-5	CASKLSPQETQYF	TGTGCCAGCAAGTTGAGTCCCCAAGAGACCCAGTACTTC
TRBV12-3/TRBV12-4	TRBD1	NA	TRBJ2-2	CASKPRTGGELFF	TGTGCCAGCAAACCTCGGACAGGCGGGGAGCTGTTTTTT
TRBV14	TRBD1	NA	TRBJ2-7	CASSQGTGQSYEQYF	TGTGCCAGCAGCCAAGGGACGGGACAGAGCTACGAGCAGTACTTC
TRBV11-2	NA	NA	TRBJ2-3	CASSTAGVPADTQYF	TGTGCCAGCAGCACAGCTGGCGTACCCGCAGATACGCAGTATTTT
TRBV9	TRBD2	NA	TRBJ2-5	CASSPSGGALETQYF	TGTGCCAGCAGCCCTAGCGGGGGGGCCCTAGAGACCCAGTACTTC
TRBV30	NA	few	TRBJ1-5	CAWSVTYDQPQHF	TGTGCCTGGAGTGTTACATACGATCAGCCCCAGCATTTT
TRBV13	TRBD1	NA	TRBJ2-3	CASSFYRTGGSDTQYF	TGTGCCAGCAGCTTCTACCGGACAGGGGGCTCAGATACGCAGTATTTT